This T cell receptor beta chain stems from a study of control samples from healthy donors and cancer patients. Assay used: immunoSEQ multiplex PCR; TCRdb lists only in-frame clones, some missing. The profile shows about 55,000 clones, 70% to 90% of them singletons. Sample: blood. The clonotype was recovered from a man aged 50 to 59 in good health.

DNA of the CDR3: TGTGCCAGCAGTGAAGGGACGGTTGATACGCAGTATTTT. Its translation: CASSEGTVDTQYF. This chain joins TRBV2 and TRBJ2-3; no clear D gene. Deletions cut 1 base from V and 6 bases from J, with 8 bases between. CDR3 length equals 13 residues. The germline V gene encodes CDR1 SNHLY and CDR2 FYNNEI. Drawing the rest from reference TRBV2 and TRBJ2-3, the complete variable domain is EPEVTQTPSHQVTQMGQEVILRCVPISNHLYFYWYRQILGQKVEFLVSFYNNEISEKSEIFDDQFSVERPDGSNFTLKIRSTKLEDSAMYFCASSEGTVDTQYFGPGTRLTVL.